Listed below are T cell receptor beta chains from one sample, sequenced in a study of blood T cell repertoires in COVID-19. This table comes from immunoSEQ multiplex PCR, and its TCRdb copy is limited to in-frame clones, with some not included. The sample includes fewer than 350,000 clones, 85% of them seen just once. Sequenced sample: PBMCs or T cells enriched from blood (not recorded which). Source of these receptors: a woman aged 25 to 39 who had been exposed to COVID-19. Both conserved end residues are part of each CDR3. A D gene is named only where the DNA matches it firmly. Clone size, where shown, is once, few, many, or a class for clones that have expanded.

>TRBD1|TRBJ2-1|NA|TRBV2
TGTGCCAGCAGTGAGAACCGTCAGGGGGCTGGTGAGCAGTTCTTC
CASSENRQGAGEQFF
>TRBD1|TRBJ2-5|NA|TRBV7-7
TGTGCTAGCAGCGCTCAGGGGGCGGCGGGAGAGACCCAGTACTTC
CASSAQGAAGETQYF
>NA|TRBJ1-2|once|TRBV27
TGTGCCAGCAGTTTAGTCCGCTCCGGGGACTATGGCTACACCTTC
CASSLVRSGDYGYTF
>NA|TRBJ2-1|few|TRBV18
TGTGCCAGCTCACCACGGGCGTCAAGCTCCTACAATGAGCAGTTCTTC
CASSPRASSSYNEQFF
>NA|TRBJ1-4|NA|TRBV27
TGTGCCAGCAGTTTACGGCAAGGAGATGAAAAACTGTTTTTT
CASSLRQGDEKLFF
>NA|TRBJ1-4|NA|TRBV7-9
TGTGCCAGCAGCACAAGGGGCCTTAATGAAAAACTGTTTTTT
CASSTRGLNEKLFF
>NA|TRBJ1-5|NA|TRBV7-2
TGTGCCAGCAGCCTCCGGGAATCTAGCAATCAGCCCCAGCATTTT
CASSLRESSNQPQHF
>NA|TRBJ1-2|few|TRBV20-1
TGCAGTGCTAGGGAACAGATCTTCTACACCTTC
CSAREQIFYTF
>NA|TRBJ1-4|NA|TRBV4-2
TGTGCCAGCAGCCAAGATGGCAGAAAACTGTTTTTT
CASSQDGRKLFF
>NA|TRBJ2-7|NA|TRBV27
TGTGCCAGCAGTTTCTTCTCAGACTACGAGCAGTACTTC
CASSFFSDYEQYF
>NA|TRBJ2-2|NA|TRBV4-2
TGTGCCAGCAGCGAGACTTCCGGGGAGCTGTTTTTT
CASSETSGELFF
>TRBD2|TRBJ2-3|NA|TRBV5-1
TGCGCCAGCAGCGGCGGGACTAGCGGGAACACAGATACGCAGTATTTT
CASSGGTSGNTDTQYF
>TRBD1|TRBJ1-2|few|TRBV30
TGTGCCTGGAATCCAAGTTTACAGGGGGCGGTTGGCTACACCTTC
CAWNPSLQGAVGYTF
>NA|TRBJ2-7|NA|TRBV2
TGTGCCACCGGGATGGGGGGCTACGAGCAGTACTTC
CATGMGGYEQYF
>NA|TRBJ2-7|once|TRBV7-8
TGTGCCAGCAGCTTAGCGAGCTCCTACGAGCAGTACTTC
CASSLASSYEQYF
>TRBD1|TRBJ1-1|NA|TRBV19
TGTGCCAGTCAGTTGACAGGGGCCGTCACTGAAGCTTTCTTT
CASQLTGAVTEAFF
>NA|TRBJ1-4|once|TRBV5-1
TGCGCCAGCAGCTTGGGACCTGACAGCTCCGAAAAACTGTTTTTT
CASSLGPDSSEKLFF
>TRBD1|TRBJ1-1|NA|TRBV10-3
TGTGCCATCAGTGACCCGGACAGGGGCGACACTGAAGCTTTCTTT
CAISDPDRGDTEAFF
>NA|TRBJ2-7|NA|TRBV5-1
TGCGCCAGCAGCACTGGCGCAGGGAACGGCTACGAGCAGTACTTC
CASSTGAGNGYEQYF
>TRBD1|TRBJ1-1|NA|TRBV5-4
TGTGCCAGCATTCAACCGGGACAGGGTGCTGAAGCTTTCTTT
CASIQPGQGAEAFF
>NA|TRBJ2-1|NA|TRBV7-9
TGTGCCAGCAGCTTAGCCAGGGGTATGTCCTACAATGAGCAGTTCTTC
CASSLARGMSYNEQFF
>TRBD1|TRBJ2-3|few|TRBV27
TGTGCCAGCAGGGTTGGCGACAGGGGCAGCACAGATACGCAGTATTTT
CASRVGDRGSTDTQYF